This is a list of T cell receptor beta chains from one sample in a study of blood T cell repertoires in COVID-19. Here immunoSEQ multiplex PCR was the method, and the copy in TCRdb shows in-frame clones only, minus some. The repertoire holds around 150,000 clones, with 70% to 80% as singletons. Sequencing was performed on peripheral blood. Receptors originate from a man aged 60-69 years who had recovered from COVID-19. The CDR3 runs from the conserved cysteine through the conserved F or W. A D gene is named only where the DNA matches it firmly. Size values are once, few and many counts, or a class for expanded clones, and some rows have none.

. | TRBJ2-2 | TRBV7-2 | . | CASSLAGRSTGELFF | TGTGCCAGCAGCTTAGCGGGGAGGAGCACCGGGGAGCTGTTTTTT
TRBD1 | TRBJ1-2 | TRBV14 | . | CASSVDRLYGYTF | TGTGCCAGCAGCGTGGACAGGCTCTATGGCTACACCTTC
. | TRBJ2-1 | TRBV27 | . | CASSTQGSSSYNEQFF | TGTGCCAGCAGTACTCAGGGGAGTAGCTCCTACAATGAGCAGTTCTTC
. | TRBJ2-7 | TRBV7-9 | . | CASNSAGSYEQYF | TGTGCCAGCAATTCCGCCGGCTCCTACGAGCAGTACTTC
. | TRBJ1-1 | TRBV18 | . | CASSPTGSSTEAFF | TGTGCCAGCTCACCAACGGGATCGAGTACTGAAGCTTTCTTT
. | TRBJ1-2 | TRBV21-1 | . | CASSRHRGHGYTF | TGTGCCAGCAGCAGACACAGGGGGCATGGCTACACCTTC
TRBD2 | TRBJ2-1 | TRBV11-2 | medium-sized | CASSLMGAGGEQFF | TGTGCCAGCAGCTTGATGGGGGCGGGGGGCGAGCAGTTCTTC
TRBD1 | TRBJ1-6 | TRBV18 | . | CASSPGGQDPSSYNSPLHF | TGTGCCAGCTCACCAGGGGGACAGGACCCTAGCTCCTATAATTCACCCCTCCACTTT
. | TRBJ2-1 | TRBV7-3 | . | CASSGGQSSYNEQFF | TGTGCCAGCAGCGGTGGACAGAGCTCCTACAATGAGCAGTTCTTC
TRBD2 | TRBJ2-1 | TRBV29-1 | few | CSVEKSLAGYNEQFF | TGCAGCGTTGAAAAGTCATTAGCGGGGTACAATGAGCAGTTCTTC
. | TRBJ1-2 | TRBV6-5 | few | CASSYSLDKGGYTF | TGTGCCAGCAGTTACTCCCTTGACAAAGGTGGCTACACCTTC
TRBD1 | TRBJ1-1 | TRBV19 | . | CASSTTGRGTEAFF | TGTGCCAGTAGTACGACAGGGAGAGGGACTGAAGCTTTCTTT
TRBD1 | TRBJ1-5 | TRBV7-8 | . | CASSLGTGKNNQPQHF | TGTGCCAGCAGCCTAGGGACAGGGAAAAACAATCAGCCCCAGCATTTT
TRBD1 | TRBJ2-1 | TRBV5-1 | . | CASSSQEGQGAKEQFF | TGCGCCAGCAGCTCACAGGAAGGACAGGGGGCAAAAGAGCAGTTCTTC
. | TRBJ2-5 | TRBV6-2/TRBV6-3 | . | CASSLTGETQYF | TGTGCCAGCAGTTTGACAGGAGAGACCCAGTACTTC
. | TRBJ1-4 | TRBV5-5 | . | CASSRTRLGGPGKLFF | TGTGCCAGCAGCCGCACCCGACTGGGGGGGCCTGGAAAACTGTTTTTT
TRBD2 | TRBJ2-3 | TRBV19 | . | CASSLEGLAGTDTQYF | TGTGCCAGTAGTCTGGAAGGACTAGCGGGCACAGATACGCAGTATTTT
TRBD1 | TRBJ1-5 | TRBV3-1/TRBV3-2 | . | CASSPPRTGRNQPQHF | TGTGCCAGCAGCCCACCGCGGACAGGGCGGAATCAGCCCCAGCATTTT
TRBD1 | TRBJ1-1 | TRBV4-3 | . | CASSQDFSGGDTEAFF | TGCGCCAGCAGCCAAGATTTTTCAGGGGGTGACACTGAAGCTTTCTTT
TRBD1 | TRBJ1-3 | TRBV9 | few | CASSGTGGGNTIYF | TGTGCCAGCAGCGGCACAGGGGGGGGAAACACCATATATTTT
TRBD1 | TRBJ2-7 | TRBV30 | . | CAWRARDRGYEQYF | TGTGCCTGGAGGGCCCGGGACAGGGGCTACGAGCAGTACTTC
. | TRBJ2-3 | TRBV4-3 | . | CASSQGGGTDTQYF | TGCGCCAGCAGCCAAGGGGGAGGCACAGATACGCAGTATTTT
. | TRBJ2-7 | TRBV19 | . | CASSIAGYEQYF | TGTGCCAGTAGTATCGCAGGCTACGAGCAGTACTTC
. | TRBJ1-2 | TRBV28 | . | CASSLNSGYTF | TGTGCCAGCAGCCTTAATTCGGGCTACACCTTC
TRBD1 | TRBJ2-2 | TRBV27 | . | CASSTGGTNTGELFF | TGTGCCAGCAGTACAGGGGGCACGAACACCGGGGAGCTGTTTTTT
. | TRBJ2-2 | TRBV9 | . | CASSVQVNTGELFF | TGTGCCAGCAGCGTACAGGTGAACACCGGGGAGCTGTTTTTT
. | TRBJ2-2 | TRBV12-3/TRBV12-4 | . | CASRTSGELFF | TGTGCCAGCAGGACATCTGGGGAGCTGTTTTTT
TRBD1 | TRBJ2-5 | TRBV7-8 | . | CASSTSTGQETQYF | TGTGCCAGCAGCACATCGACAGGGCAGGAGACCCAGTACTTC
. | TRBJ2-7 | TRBV19 | few | CASSTQPVYEQYF | TGTGCCAGTAGTACACAGCCAGTCTACGAGCAGTACTTC
. | TRBJ2-2 | TRBV18 | once | CASSLRETASGELFF | TGTGCCAGCTCACTCCGGGAGACCGCCTCCGGGGAGCTGTTTTTT
. | TRBJ2-1 | TRBV7-3 | . | CASSLTGDNEQFF | TGTGCCAGCAGCTTAACCGGGGACAATGAGCAGTTCTTC
TRBD1 | TRBJ1-5 | TRBV30 | . | CAWRPGGSPRQPQHF | TGTGCCTGGAGGCCAGGGGGTTCCCCTAGGCAGCCCCAGCATTTT
TRBD2 | TRBJ2-1 | TRBV14 | . | CASSQGLAGGLGQFF | TGTGCCAGCAGCCAAGGACTAGCGGGGGGCCTAGGGCAGTTCTTC
. | TRBJ1-5 | TRBV7-2 | . | CASSLAGGGSNQPQHF | TGTGCCAGCAGCTTAGCGGGAGGGGGAAGCAATCAGCCCCAGCATTTT
TRBD2 | TRBJ2-3 | TRBV5-1 | . | CASSFGAGADTQYF | TGCGCCAGCAGCTTTGGAGCGGGGGCAGATACGCAGTATTTT